The rows below give T cell receptor beta chains drawn from one sample of a study of cytomegalovirus exposure and HLA in healthy donors. Sequencing used immunoSEQ multiplex PCR; TCRdb keeps in-frame clones, though not all of them. This table has about 280,000 clones, around nine tenths appearing once. The sample taken for sequencing was PBMCs. The receptor source for this set is a woman aged 18-29 years in good health and CMV-seronegative. CDR3s include the opening cysteine and the closing phenylalanine or tryptophan. The D gene is left open where the match is weak. Clone size is not always given. Where it is, it says once, few, many or a class for expanded clones.

TRBV9	TRBD2	TRBJ2-3	NA	CASSPGTSGSTDTQYF	TGTGCCAGCAGCCCAGGGACTAGCGGTAGCACAGATACGCAGTATTTT
TRBV7-2	NA	TRBJ2-7	NA	CASSSQKRVYEQYF	TGTGCCAGCAGCTCACAGAAGCGGGTATACGAGCAGTACTTC
TRBV27	NA	TRBJ2-1	NA	CASSYAPRRVNEQFF	TGTGCCAGCAGTTATGCTCCGAGACGGGTCAATGAGCAGTTCTTC
TRBV7-9	NA	TRBJ1-3	NA	CASSLHGGGNTIYF	TGTGCCAGCAGCTTACATGGAGGTGGAAACACCATATATTTT
TRBV5-1	NA	TRBJ1-2	few	CASSWGDRNYGYTF	TGCGCCAGCAGCTGGGGGGATAGAAACTATGGCTACACCTTC
TRBV27	NA	TRBJ2-3	NA	CASSRDTDTQYF	TGTGCCAGCAGTCGAGACACAGATACGCAGTATTTT
TRBV5-1	NA	TRBJ2-7	NA	CASTRGGKVYEQYF	TGCGCCAGCACTAGGGGCGGGAAGGTCTACGAGCAGTACTTC
TRBV7-8	NA	TRBJ2-1	NA	CASSLERSILSYNEQFF	TGTGCCAGCAGCTTAGAAAGGAGTATACTGTCCTACAATGAGCAGTTCTTC
TRBV11-2	NA	TRBJ2-7	NA	CASTADTLSYEQYF	TGTGCCAGCACCGCCGACACACTCTCCTACGAGCAGTACTTC
TRBV28	TRBD1	TRBJ1-1	NA	CASSLRGTVLEAFF	TGTGCCAGCAGTCTAAGAGGGACAGTCCTTGAAGCTTTCTTT
TRBV5-4	TRBD1	TRBJ2-3	NA	CASSEGQGRNTQYF	TGTGCCAGCAGCGAGGGACAGGGGAGGAATACGCAGTATTTT
TRBV2	NA	TRBJ1-5	few	CASSENPGISNQPQHF	TGTGCCAGCAGTGAAAACCCAGGGATTAGCAATCAGCCCCAGCATTTT
TRBV4-1	NA	TRBJ1-1	NA	CASSPRPGSEAFF	TGCGCCAGCAGCCCCCGGCCAGGGTCTGAAGCTTTCTTT
TRBV27	TRBD2	TRBJ2-1	once	CASSLGPLAEGTYNEQFF	TGTGCCAGCAGTTTAGGTCCGCTAGCGGAGGGGACCTACAATGAGCAGTTCTTC
TRBV2	NA	TRBJ2-3	NA	CASSQTTWVTDTQYF	TGTGCCAGCAGTCAGACTACCTGGGTCACAGATACGCAGTATTTT
TRBV13	TRBD1	TRBJ1-6	NA	CASSNRDRAFFSGLHF	TGTGCCAGCAGCAACCGGGACAGGGCCTTCTTTTCGGGCCTCCACTTT
TRBV28	TRBD1	TRBJ2-1	NA	CASSFLPGQGTYNEQFF	TGTGCCAGCAGTTTCCTACCGGGACAGGGTACCTACAATGAGCAGTTCTTC
TRBV28	TRBD1	TRBJ1-5	few	CASSLWGTGNQPQHF	TGTGCCAGCAGTTTATGGGGGACAGGGAATCAGCCCCAGCATTTT
TRBV27	NA	TRBJ1-5	NA	CASSLSQGTPQHF	TGTGCCAGCAGTCTAAGTCAGGGTACGCCCCAGCATTTT
TRBV6-5	NA	TRBJ1-3	NA	CASSSPLELGNTIYF	TGTGCCAGCAGTTCCCCACTTGAACTAGGAAACACCATATATTTT
TRBV5-1	TRBD1	TRBJ1-2	NA	CASSLDSRGYGYTF	TGCGCCAGCAGCTTGGATAGCAGGGGGTATGGCTACACCTTC
TRBV15	TRBD1	TRBJ1-1	NA	CATSRGGDRVGF	TGTGCCACCAGCAGAGGAGGCGACAGGGTAGGCTTT
TRBV5-1	NA	TRBJ2-1	once	CASSLDRVDNEQFF	TGCGCCAGCAGCTTGGACAGGGTGGACAATGAGCAGTTCTTC
TRBV9	TRBD1	TRBJ2-1	NA	CASSASNRGRDEQFF	TGTGCCAGCAGCGCCTCCAACAGGGGGCGGGATGAGCAGTTCTTC
TRBV11-1	NA	TRBJ2-7	NA	CASSSHSYEQYF	TGTGCCAGCAGCTCCCATTCCTACGAGCAGTACTTC
TRBV29-1	TRBD2	TRBJ2-3	NA	CSVDGGSGTDTQYF	TGCAGCGTTGACGGCGGGAGCGGGACAGATACGCAGTATTTT
TRBV27	NA	TRBJ2-5	NA	CASSLIAGKETQYF	TGTGCCAGCAGTTTAATTGCGGGGAAAGAGACCCAGTACTTC
TRBV9	TRBD1	TRBJ2-1	NA	CASSVALWQGDNEQFF	TGTGCCAGCAGCGTAGCTCTGTGGCAGGGGGACAATGAGCAGTTCTTC
TRBV28	TRBD1	TRBJ1-2	NA	CASSFLARWAGGGGYTF	TGTGCCAGCAGTTTTCTAGCGCGGTGGGCAGGGGGAGGTGGCTACACCTTC
TRBV5-1	NA	TRBJ1-3	NA	CASSLSGTSSGNTIYF	TGCGCCAGCAGCTTGAGCGGCACGAGCTCTGGAAACACCATATATTTT
TRBV28	NA	TRBJ1-4	NA	CASSPYRVGTNEKLFF	TGTGCCAGCAGTCCCTACAGGGTGGGGACTAATGAAAAACTGTTTTTT
TRBV9	TRBD1	TRBJ2-3	NA	CASSEDRASTDTQYF	TGTGCCAGCAGCGAGGACAGGGCGAGCACAGATACGCAGTATTTT
TRBV11-2	TRBD2	TRBJ2-7	few	CASSLGTGGRSSYEQYF	TGTGCCAGCAGCTTAGGAACGGGAGGTCGCAGCTCCTACGAGCAGTACTTC
TRBV11-2	NA	TRBJ2-5	NA	CASSLGGVETQYF	TGTGCCAGCAGCTTAGGGGGAGTGGAGACCCAGTACTTC
TRBV2	NA	TRBJ2-2	NA	CASSGGLGGGELFF	TGTGCCAGCAGTGGCGGACTAGGGGGCGGGGAGCTGTTTTTT
TRBV11-1	NA	TRBJ2-1	NA	CASSSQQISHEQFF	TGTGCCAGCAGCTCCCAACAAATAAGTCATGAGCAGTTCTTC
TRBV15	NA	TRBJ1-5	few	CATSRDRVGGNQPQHF	TGTGCCACCAGCAGAGACAGGGTCGGAGGCAATCAGCCCCAGCATTTT
TRBV7-8	NA	TRBJ2-7	NA	CASSSLASYEQYF	TGTGCCAGCAGCTCGCTAGCCTCCTACGAGCAGTACTTC
TRBV7-8	TRBD2	TRBJ2-7	NA	CASSLIPSGNYEQYF	TGTGCCAGCAGCTTAATTCCTAGCGGGAACTACGAGCAGTACTTC
TRBV6-5	TRBD1	TRBJ1-1	once	CASSPAGQGSTEAFF	TGTGCCAGCAGCCCCGCGGGACAGGGGAGCACTGAAGCTTTCTTT
TRBV28	NA	TRBJ2-5	NA	CASSLGLLPQETQYF	TGTGCCAGCAGTTTGGGGCTGCTACCCCAAGAGACCCAGTACTTC
TRBV28	NA	TRBJ1-3	NA	CASRGGSGNTIYF	TGTGCCAGTCGGGGTGGCTCTGGAAACACCATATATTTT
TRBV7-8	TRBD2	TRBJ2-1	NA	CASSLPIAGVAYNEQFF	TGTGCCAGCAGCTTACCAATAGCGGGAGTCGCCTACAATGAGCAGTTCTTC
TRBV9	TRBD1	TRBJ2-2	NA	CASSLPTGTANTGELFF	TGTGCCAGCAGCCTCCCAACCGGGACAGCGAACACCGGGGAGCTGTTTTTT
TRBV5-1	TRBD1	TRBJ1-2	NA	CASSLDSGGNYGYTF	TGCGCCAGCAGCTTGGACTCAGGGGGAAACTATGGCTACACCTTC
TRBV6-5	NA	TRBJ1-6	NA	CASSYTRGAGGSPLHF	TGTGCCAGCAGCTACACAAGGGGCGCGGGAGGATCACCCCTCCACTTT
TRBV9	TRBD1	TRBJ1-2	NA	CASSVGQGPYVDGYTF	TGTGCCAGCAGCGTAGGACAGGGACCCTATGTGGATGGCTACACCTTC
TRBV7-2	TRBD1	TRBJ2-3	once	CASSQGPGGSDTQYF	TGTGCCAGCAGCCAAGGGCCAGGGGGCTCAGATACGCAGTATTTT
TRBV5-1	NA	TRBJ2-3	NA	CASSPTVTDTQYF	TGCGCCAGCAGCCCGACAGTCACAGATACGCAGTATTTT
TRBV19	NA	TRBJ1-2	NA	CASSILTGSAFYGYTF	TGTGCCAGTAGTATATTGACAGGTTCCGCCTTCTATGGCTACACCTTC
TRBV19	TRBD1	TRBJ1-1	NA	CASSWTGRAFF	TGTGCCAGTAGTTGGACAGGGAGAGCTTTCTTT
TRBV27	NA	TRBJ2-1	NA	CATAPPPGLYEQFF	TGTGCCACCGCCCCCCCACCGGGTTTGTATGAGCAGTTCTTC
TRBV28	TRBD1	TRBJ1-1	NA	CASFEGTGGLAFF	TGTGCCAGCTTTGAAGGGACAGGGGGCTTAGCTTTCTTT
TRBV5-1	TRBD1	TRBJ2-3	NA	CASSLGQGADTQYF	TGCGCCAGCAGCTTGGGACAGGGCGCAGATACGCAGTATTTT